A selection of T cell receptor beta chains follows, all from one sample in a study of blood T cells in healthy people across ages. TCRdb ran MiXCR on the 5' RACE reads and lists one entry per CDR3 protein. In the table there are about 730,000 distinct CDR3 sequences, roughly 44% of which are singletons. The material sequenced was blood. The source is a woman aged 55-70 years in good health. The CDR3 runs from the conserved cysteine through the conserved F or W. The D gene is left open where the match is weak. Rows give clone size only sometimes, using once, few, many, or a class for an expanded clone.

V gene,J gene,D gene,clone size,CDR3 DNA,CDR3 protein
TRBV7-9,TRBJ2-1,TRBD1,.,TGTGCCAGCAGCTTCCCCGGGACAGGGTCCTACAATGAGCAGTTCTTC,CASSFPGTGSYNEQFF
TRBV6-1,TRBJ2-5,.,.,TGTGCCAGCAGTGAGCGAGGAGCGTGGGAGACCCAGTACTTC,CASSERGAWETQYF
TRBV7-2,TRBJ2-2,.,.,TGTGCCAGCAGCCCGGGGGTCTTCGCTAGCCCCGGGGAGCTGTTTTTT,CASSPGVFASPGELFF
TRBV7-2,TRBJ1-1,.,.,TGTGCCAGCAGCCAACCGGGCCCCGGAAGGGAGGCTTTCTTT,CASSQPGPGREAFF
TRBV27,TRBJ2-1,.,.,TGTGCCAGCAGTTTCGCCCCTCCAGGCACGTTCTTC,CASSFAPPGTFF
TRBV7-2,TRBJ2-7,.,few,TGTGCCAGCAGCTTAGAATACGGGACCTCCTCCTACGAGCAGTACTTC,CASSLEYGTSSYEQYF
TRBV6-6,TRBJ2-5,TRBD2,few,TGTGCCAGCAGTCCGGGACTAGCGGGACCTAATGAGCAGTACTTC,CASSPGLAGPNEQYF
TRBV21-1,TRBJ2-7,.,.,TGTGCCAGCGTTAACGGCACTTCCTACGAGCAGTACTTC,CASVNGTSYEQYF
TRBV29-1,TRBJ2-7,TRBD2,many,TGCAGCGTTCGACCTAGCGGCTCCTACGAGCAGTACTTC,CSVRPSGSYEQYF
TRBV3-1,TRBJ2-7,TRBD2,.,TGTGCCAGCAGCCATGGGACTAGCGGGGGGCCTACCTACGAGCAGTACTTC,CASSHGTSGGPTYEQYF